This T cell receptor (beta chain) is from a study of T-cell memory formation after mild COVID-19. Study results and limitations: Some clones that responded were present in memory (sampled pre-infection), which suggests cross-reactive memory joined. Whereas later expanders leaned CD4+, clones contracting day 15 to 85 showed a balanced CD4/CD8 makeup.

Details on this clonotype: Antigen specificity is unknown.

The CDR3 runs 15 residues. V was pared by 4 bases and J by 1 base, with 13 bases between. The V gene's germline CDR1 is SGHTA and CDR2 FQGNSA. MiXCR was run by TCRdb on the 5' RACE reads, yielding one entry per CDR3 protein. The sample has hundreds of thousands of distinct CDR3 sequences; 18% are singletons. Sequenced sample: PBMCs or a T cell subset sorted from them (not recorded which). The sequence derives from an adult woman who had mild COVID-19 (a few samples of this study predate the infection). Cell type and time point are not known. The rearrangement uses TRBV7-2 and TRBJ2-5; D ambiguous. CDR3 DNA sequence: TGTGCCAGCAGCTCACGTAGGGTGGCCCAAGAGACCCAGTACTTC. It yields the protein CASSSRRVAQETQYF.